This TCR beta chain was captured in a study of OX40 agonist ivuxolimab in advanced cancers. Whole-study findings and limits: Among the lowest peripheral clonal expansion occurred in 0.1-3.0 mg/kg partial responders. CD4+ and CD8+ blood T cells expanded clonally by week 6 at 0.1 to 3.0 mg/kg.

The CDR3 has 14 amino acids. From germline, CDR1 is MNHEY and CDR2 SVGAGI. Between the trimmed V and J ends, which lost 0 bases and 8 bases, there was a span of 11 bases. About this clone: Its matching antigen is unknown.

Produced via immunoSEQ multiplex PCR; TCRdb's table is partial and in-frame only. Of 25,000 to 40,000 clones detected, 70% to 85% appear once; the ten largest clones hold roughly 21%. Sequenced material: CD4+ or CD8+ T cells sorted from blood, taken in a trial of the OX40 agonist ivuxolimab. The clonotype was recovered from an adult with an advanced solid tumor such as melanoma, head and neck, liver or kidney cancer. V gene TRBV6-5 combines with J gene TRBJ2-1, with D hard to call. CDR3 coding DNA: TGTGCCAGCAGTTACTCGCGAAGCCTCCATGAGCAGTTCTTC. It encodes CASSYSRSLHEQFF.